This TCR beta chain stems from a study of T cells expressing NK-cell markers. With the 5' RACE reads reprocessed, TCRdb shows one record per CDR3 protein and no DNA. The sample data list about 390,000 distinct CDR3 sequences. Germline loops: CDR1 KGHDR, CDR2 SFDVKD. The CDR3 totals 17 residues. The sample was blood T cells: a sorted CD56 or NKG2C T cell subset, CD4+ or CD8+ T cells, or bulk PBMC T cells (not recorded which). The sequence was collected from a woman between 50 and 59 years old in good health. The V call is TRBV24-1, the J call TRBJ2-3; absent DNA, TCRdb's TRBD2 call cannot be checked. This chain's CDR3 is CATSDPGLAGDADTQYF.